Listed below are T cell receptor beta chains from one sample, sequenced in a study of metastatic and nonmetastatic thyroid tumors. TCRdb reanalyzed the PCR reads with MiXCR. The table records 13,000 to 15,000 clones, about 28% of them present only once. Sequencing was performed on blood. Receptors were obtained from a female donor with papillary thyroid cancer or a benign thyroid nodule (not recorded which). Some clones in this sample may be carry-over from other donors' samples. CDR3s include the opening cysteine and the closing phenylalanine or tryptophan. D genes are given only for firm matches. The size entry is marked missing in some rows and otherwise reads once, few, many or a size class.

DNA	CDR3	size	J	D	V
TGCAGTGCTCAAGGCGGGAGGGTTTCCAATGAGCAGTTCTTC	CSAQGGRVSNEQFF	medium-sized	TRBJ2-1	TRBD2	TRBV20-1
TGTGCCAGCAGTTATTTAGAGACCCAGTACTTC	CASSYLETQYF	many	TRBJ2-5	-	TRBV2
TGTGCCAGTAGTACCAGGAACCACAATGAGCAGTTCTTC	CASSTRNHNEQFF	few	TRBJ2-1	-	TRBV19
TGTGCCAGTAGCAGCACTGTTGGGTCCTACGAGCAGTACTTC	CASSSTVGSYEQYF	medium-sized	TRBJ2-7	-	TRBV19
TGTGCCAGCACCTTATACAGGGAGAACACTGAAGCTCTCTTT	CASTLYRENTEALF	-	TRBJ1-1	-	TRBV7-2
TGTGCCAGCAGTTTTGTCGGGCCGCAAATCGTGGAGCTGTTTTTT	CASSFVGPQIVELFF	-	TRBJ2-2	-	TRBV12-3/TRBV12-4
TGTGCCAGCAGCTTTCGGTATTCACCCCTCCACTTT	CASSFRYSPLHF	-	TRBJ1-6	-	TRBV7-2
TGTGCCAGCGGCCTTTTCGGCTCTGGGGCCAACGTCCTGACTTTC	CASGLFGSGANVLTF	medium-sized	TRBJ2-6	-	TRBV12-3/TRBV12-4
TGCAGTGCTAGAGTCACAAGAGGCACAGATACGCAGTATTTT	CSARVTRGTDTQYF	-	TRBJ2-3	-	TRBV20-1
TGTGCCAGCAGCCCCCCGGCGGGAGGCCCAAACACCGGGGAGCTGTTTTTT	CASSPPAGGPNTGELFF	-	TRBJ2-2	TRBD2	TRBV7-3
TGTGCCAGCAGGGGGGCTAGCGGGATGTACAATGAGCAGTTCTTC	CASRGASGMYNEQFF	-	TRBJ2-1	TRBD2	TRBV6-2/TRBV6-3
TGTGCCAGCAGTGGAACAACTGAAGTCGGGGAGCTCTTTTTT	CASSGTTEVGELFF	few	TRBJ2-2	-	TRBV6-1
TGTGCCAGCAGTTACTCGGCCAGAAATGGCTACACCTTC	CASSYSARNGYTF	medium-sized	TRBJ1-2	-	TRBV6-5
TGTGCCAGCAGCGCGGTTAACACCGGGGAGCTGTTTTTT	CASSAVNTGELFF	many	TRBJ2-2	-	TRBV7-8
TGTGCCAGCTCACCATACGTTCAGGGCTACACCTTC	CASSPYVQGYTF	many	TRBJ1-2	-	TRBV18
TGCAGTGCTAGAGGACAGTATAATTCACCCCTCCACTTT	CSARGQYNSPLHF	-	TRBJ1-6	-	TRBV20-1
TGTGCCAGCAGCTTGGCCAGGGGGCCAGAGACCCAGTACTTC	CASSLARGPETQYF	many	TRBJ2-5	TRBD1	TRBV5-4
TGTGCCAGCAGCTTGGGACTAGCGAGGGATAGCGGGGAGCTGTTTTTT	CASSLGLARDSGELFF	many	TRBJ2-2	TRBD2	TRBV5-4
TGTGCCAGCAGCTTGGCCACCGGACAGATGAATTCACCCCTCCACTTT	CASSLATGQMNSPLHF	medium-sized	TRBJ1-6	-	TRBV5-5
TGTGCCAGCAGTTTAGGTGCCGAGCAGTACTTC	CASSLGAEQYF	-	TRBJ2-7	-	TRBV28
TGTGCCAGCAGCCAGCAACAGGGAGGAAATGAAAAACTGTTTTTT	CASSQQQGGNEKLFF	-	TRBJ1-4	-	TRBV14
TGCAGTGCGTGGGACGGAAGAAGCTCCTACAATGAGCAGTTCTTC	CSAWDGRSSYNEQFF	-	TRBJ2-1	-	TRBV20-1
TGTGCCTCCCGACAGGGGGCGACCTATGGCTACACCTTC	CASRQGATYGYTF	many	TRBJ1-2	TRBD1	TRBV7-2
TGTGCCAGCAGTGAAAGGGGGAACAGGTACGAGCAGTACTTC	CASSERGNRYEQYF	medium-sized	TRBJ2-7	-	TRBV6-1
TGTGCCATCAGTGGACAGAGCGGGACCTACGAGCAGTACTTC	CAISGQSGTYEQYF	many	TRBJ2-7	TRBD2	TRBV10-3
TGTGCCAGCAGCCAAGGGGGGGAACAGCCCCAGCATTTT	CASSQGGEQPQHF	-	TRBJ1-5	-	TRBV3-1
TGTGCCAGCAGTTCCCTCTCATGGGGGGGACATGGCTACACCTTC	CASSSLSWGGHGYTF	few	TRBJ1-2	-	TRBV28
TGTGCCAGCAGTCTCCGGGACTATGGCTACACCTTC	CASSLRDYGYTF	-	TRBJ1-2	-	TRBV28
TGTGCCAGCAGTTTGGACAGATCGAACACCGGGGAGCTGTTTTTT	CASSLDRSNTGELFF	few	TRBJ2-2	-	TRBV6-1
TGCAGTGCGCCTCGGGACTGGTCCGCGGAGCAGTACTTC	CSAPRDWSAEQYF	medium-sized	TRBJ2-7	-	TRBV20-1
TGTGCCAGCATCTTACTAGCGGGAGTGAACACCGGGGAGCTGTTTTTT	CASILLAGVNTGELFF	few	TRBJ2-2	TRBD2	TRBV9
TGCGCCAGCAGCCCCCGGGGGGGAAGCTCCTATAATTCACCCCTCCACTTT	CASSPRGGSSYNSPLHF	medium-sized	TRBJ1-6	-	TRBV5-1
TGCAGTGCTCCCACAGGCTCGACTAACTATGGCTACACCTTC	CSAPTGSTNYGYTF	few	TRBJ1-2	-	TRBV20-1
TGTGCCAGCACCGCAGGGGTCCCGACCTACGAGCAGTACTTC	CASTAGVPTYEQYF	once	TRBJ2-7	-	TRBV11-3
TGTGCCAGCAGCTTAGAATCTAGCGGGGTGGAGTTCTTC	CASSLESSGVEFF	medium-sized	TRBJ2-1	TRBD2	TRBV11-3
TGTGCCAGCAGCCCAGCGGGGGACTACGAGCAGTACTTC	CASSPAGDYEQYF	-	TRBJ2-7	TRBD2	TRBV7-9
TGCGCCAGCAGCCCCGCCCCAGGGTTCTCTGGAAACACCATATATTTT	CASSPAPGFSGNTIYF	-	TRBJ1-3	-	TRBV4-1
TGTGCCAGTAGTGTGGGAGGGCAATCCTACGAGCAGTACTTC	CASSVGGQSYEQYF	-	TRBJ2-7	TRBD2	TRBV7-3
TGTGCCAGCAGCTTGTCTAGCGGGGGGTACAATGAGCAGTTCTTC	CASSLSSGGYNEQFF	-	TRBJ2-1	TRBD2	TRBV11-2
TGTGCCACCAGCAGCCATTCTGAGGACTCTAGCACAGATACGCAGTATTTT	CATSSHSEDSSTDTQYF	many	TRBJ2-3	-	TRBV15
TGTGCCAGCACGCCCCCCGACAAGGTGGGATTGGGGACCCAGTACTTC	CASTPPDKVGLGTQYF	-	TRBJ2-5	-	TRBV6-2/TRBV6-3
TGCGCCAGCAGCCAAGAACAATATAATTCACCCCTCCACTTT	CASSQEQYNSPLHF	medium-sized	TRBJ1-6	-	TRBV4-1
TGCAGTGCTGAAACCGGGACTAGCGGGAGTATCTCCTACAATGAGCAGTTCTTC	CSAETGTSGSISYNEQFF	-	TRBJ2-1	TRBD2	TRBV20-1
TGTGCCAGCAGCTTGTCTGAACAGCAGGGCAAGCCCCAGCATTTT	CASSLSEQQGKPQHF	-	TRBJ1-5	-	TRBV5-8
TGTGCCAGCAGCCCCGACAGGGTAGAAGAGCAGTACTTC	CASSPDRVEEQYF	medium-sized	TRBJ2-7	TRBD1	TRBV12-3/TRBV12-4
TGCAGTGCTAGAGATCTGCAGGGGGGGGATAATTCACCCCTCCACTTT	CSARDLQGGDNSPLHF	-	TRBJ1-6	TRBD1	TRBV20-1
TGTGCCAGCTCACCACCGATAGGAGAAGCTTTCTTT	CASSPPIGEAFF	-	TRBJ1-1	-	TRBV18